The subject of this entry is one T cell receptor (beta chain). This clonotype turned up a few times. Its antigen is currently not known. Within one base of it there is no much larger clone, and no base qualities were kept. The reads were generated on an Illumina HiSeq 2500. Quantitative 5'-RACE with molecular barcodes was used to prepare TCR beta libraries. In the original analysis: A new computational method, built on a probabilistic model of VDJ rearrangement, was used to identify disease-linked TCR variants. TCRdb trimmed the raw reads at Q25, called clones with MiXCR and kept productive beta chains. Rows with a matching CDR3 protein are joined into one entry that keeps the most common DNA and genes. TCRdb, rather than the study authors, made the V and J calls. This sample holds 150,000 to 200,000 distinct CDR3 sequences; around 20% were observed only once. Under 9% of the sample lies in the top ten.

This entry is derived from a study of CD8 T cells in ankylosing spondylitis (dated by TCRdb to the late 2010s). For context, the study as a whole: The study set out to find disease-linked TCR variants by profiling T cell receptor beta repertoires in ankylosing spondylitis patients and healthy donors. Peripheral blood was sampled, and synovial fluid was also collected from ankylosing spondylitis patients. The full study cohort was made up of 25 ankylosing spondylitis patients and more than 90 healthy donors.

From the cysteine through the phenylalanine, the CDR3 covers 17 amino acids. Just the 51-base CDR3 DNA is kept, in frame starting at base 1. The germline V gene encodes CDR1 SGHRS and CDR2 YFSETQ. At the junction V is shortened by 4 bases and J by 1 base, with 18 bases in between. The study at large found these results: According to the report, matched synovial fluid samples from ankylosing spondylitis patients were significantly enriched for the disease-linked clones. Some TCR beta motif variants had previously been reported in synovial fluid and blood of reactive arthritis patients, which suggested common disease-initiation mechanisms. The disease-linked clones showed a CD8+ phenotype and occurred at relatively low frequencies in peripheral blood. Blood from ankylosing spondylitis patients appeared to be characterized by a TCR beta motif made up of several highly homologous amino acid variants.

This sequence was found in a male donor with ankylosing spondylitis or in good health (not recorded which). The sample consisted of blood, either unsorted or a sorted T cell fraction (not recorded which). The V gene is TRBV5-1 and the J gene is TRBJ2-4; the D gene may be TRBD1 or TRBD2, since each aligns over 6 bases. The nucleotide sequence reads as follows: TGCGCCAGCAGCGTCGGGAGCGTTACAGGGGCCAAAAACATTCAGTACTTC. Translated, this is CASSVGSVTGAKNIQYF.